The next 2 T cell receptor beta chains were all read from a single sample in a study of blood T cell repertoires in COVID-19. The assay was immunoSEQ multiplex PCR, and TCRdb's table has in-frame clones only and misses some. The repertoire holds about 50,000 clones, 84% seen once, with just over 8.5% in the top ten. The sample consisted of peripheral blood. Every receptor here comes from a man in his sixties with acute or convalescent COVID-19.

The chain carries TRBV5-6 and TRBJ2-5; D gene unclear. V was shortened by 4 bases and J by 0 bases, with 13 bases between the two germline ends. CDR1 is SGHDT, CDR2 YYEEEE, per germline. The CDR3 is 15 amino acids. The CDR3 protein is CASSPTGPYQETQYF. The CDR3 DNA sequence: TGTGCCAGCAGCCCAACTGGTCCGTACCAAGAGACCCAGTACTTC.

The chain uses TRBV5-1 and TRBJ1-1; 7 bases match TRBD1. This CDR3 is built from 12 residues. Trimming took 7 bases from V and 3 from J; bases not matched to a gene: 3. Germline CDR1 SGHRS, CDR2 YFSETQ. The CDR3 nucleotides read TGCGCCAGCTCCAGGGGGGACACTGAAGCTTTCTTT. Translated, it gives CASSRGDTEAFF.